This T cell receptor beta chain was identified during a study of cytomegalovirus exposure and HLA in healthy donors. Study summary: A later analysis reported the same platform for the 100 to 150 validation repertoires and the roughly 670 first-cohort repertoires. Study results and caveats: Subsequent analysis found a tendency for first-cohort TCR clusters to co-occur within the 95 to 150 validation repertoires. The authors enumerated under 200 TCR beta chains as linked to cytomegalovirus.

Method: immunoSEQ multiplex PCR; TCRdb's copy keeps in-frame clones and lacks some. The sample lists some 120,000 clones, 88% occurring once. As for this clone: Its antigen is not known.

Germline V lookup: CDR1 KGHSH, CDR2 LQKENI. The CDR3 is made up of 13 amino acids. V shed 4 bases and J 4 bases; nucleotides not matched to a gene: 3. V usage is TRBV18 and J usage is TRBJ2-7, with 8 bases that match TRBD1. This clonotype was obtained from a man aged 25-45 years in good health and CMV-seronegative. Material for sequencing was PBMCs. The CDR3 reads CASSRGQGYEQYF. The DNA for the CDR3 is TGTGCCAGCTCACGAGGACAGGGTTACGAGCAGTACTTC.